Presented here are 27 T cell receptor beta chains from one specimen sequenced in a study of cytomegalovirus exposure and HLA in healthy donors. PCR used 60 Vbeta primers and 13 Jbeta primers. Some clones are missing from TCRdb's copy, which holds only in-frame ones; the method was immunoSEQ multiplex PCR. This table has 150,000 to 200,000 clones, approximately 84% appearing once. The sample was PBMCs. Receptors originate from a woman aged 40 to 49 in good health and CMV-seropositive.

V and J are TRBV9 and TRBJ2-5; D is perhaps TRBD1 (6 bases). Looked up from germline, CDR1 is SGDLS and CDR2 is YYNGEE. The CDR3 has 14 residues. V lost 2 bases and J lost 5, with 13 bases in between. CDR3 bases: TGTGCCAGCAGCGTCACAGGGTCTCGGGAGACCCAGTACTTC. It specifies CASSVTGSRETQYF.

The table lists this clone with a count of one. The CDR3 DNA reads TGTGCCAGCAGCCCACAGAGAACCACGGGGGAGCTGTTTTTT. It specifies CASSPQRTTGELFF. This sequence joins TRBV2 and TRBJ2-2; D unclear. The CDR3 extends over 14 amino acids. Trimming took off 6 bases at V and 8 bases at J, with 16 bases between the two ends. The V gene's germline CDR1 is SNHLY and CDR2 FYNNEI.

The gene calls are TRBV5-6 and TRBJ1-2; tentative D call: TRBD1 (5 bases). Germline V gives CDR1 SGHDT, CDR2 YYEEEE. CDR3 size: 12 residues. V lost 3 bases, J lost 4 bases, and 7 bases lay in between. CDR3 sequence: CASSSRAYGYTF. Written as DNA, the CDR3 is TGTGCCAGCAGCTCCAGGGCCTATGGCTACACCTTC. Looking up the rest from reference TRBV5-6 and TRBJ1-2 gives the full variable domain: DAGVTQSPTHLIKTRGQQVTLRCSPKSGHDTVSWYQQALGQGPQFIFQYYEEEERQRGNFPDRFSGHQFPNYSSELNVNALLLGDSALYLCASSSRAYGYTFGSGTRLTVV.

On this clone itself: One end of the junction fails to match germline, which may point to a read error. The chain carries TRBV2 and TRBJ2-6, with D perhaps matching TRBD1 (5 bases). Germline loops: CDR1 SNHLY, CDR2 FYNNEI. This CDR3 contains 17 residues. This CDR3 reads CASSELFDSSGANGLTF. The CDR3 DNA reads as TGTGCCAGCAGTGAACTATTCGATAGCTCTGGGGCCAACGGCCTGACTTTC. Full variable domain (outside the CDR3, taken from reference TRBV2 and TRBJ2-6): EPEVTQTPSHQVTQMGQEVILRCVPISNHLYFYWYRQILGQKVEFLVSFYNNEISEKSEIFDDQFSVERPDGSNFTLKIRSTKLEDSAMYFCASSELFDSSGANGLTFGAGSRLTVL.

The V gene is TRBV5-1, the J gene TRBJ2-5; the D gene is possibly TRBD2 (6 bases). TRBJ2-7 matches the DNA end more closely, so the J call is doubtful. Germline-derived CDR1 and CDR2 are SGHRS and YFSETQ. This CDR3 region has 15 residues. CDR3 DNA: TGCGCCAGCAGCTTGACAGGACTAAATGCCTACGAGCAGTACTTC. This encodes CASSLTGLNAYEQYF.

This chain's CDR3 is CASSPQGALNTIYF. For the CDR3, the DNA is TGTGCCAGCAGTCCACAGGGGGCCCTAAACACCATATATTTT. The V gene is TRBV6-1, the J gene TRBJ1-3; 9 nucleotides align to TRBD1. The CDR3 is made up of 14 amino acids. The germline CDR1 and CDR2 sequences are MNHNS and SASEGT. Trimming took 5 bases from V and 6 from J; bases not matched to a gene: 5.

This clone has a handful of counts. The gene calls are TRBV7-2 and TRBJ2-5; D possibly corresponds to TRBD1 (6 bases). This CDR3 spans 14 amino acids. V was pared by 5 bases and J by 5 bases, with 15 bases between. CDR1 SGHTA and CDR2 FQGNSA come from the germline V gene. The CDR3 here is CASSLALGGETQYF. Here the CDR3 DNA reads TGTGCCAGCAGCCTTGCCCTTGGGGGCGAGACCCAGTACTTC.

The V gene is TRBV21-1, the J gene TRBJ2-7; the table's D call of TRBD1 was not tested on the DNA. TRBV21-1 is marked as a pseudogene. The CDR3 totals 16 residues. CDR3 sequence reads: CASSPKGYRTVYEQYF. CDR3 coding DNA: TGTGCCAGCAGCCCTAAAGGGTACAGGACGGTCTACGAGCAGTACTTC.

The V and J genes are TRBV9 and TRBJ2-7, with D uncertain. The V end was cut by 1 base, the J end by 6 bases, with 14 bases between. CDR1 is SGDLS, CDR2 YYNGEE, per germline. This CDR3 spans 14 amino acids. The CDR3: CASSVRAVPSEQYF. The CDR3 DNA sequence: TGTGCCAGCAGCGTACGTGCGGTACCCTCCGAGCAGTACTTC.

The chain has TRBV4-2 and TRBJ2-2, with 7 bases identical to TRBD1. Losses at the gene ends were 1 base for V and 4 bases for J; bases not matched to a gene: 6. CDR3 length: 16 residues. Germline V gene data show CDR1 as LGHNA and CDR2 as YNFKEQ. The CDR3 nucleotides are TGTGCCAGCAGCCAAGTTAGGGGGCAGGGCACCGGGGAGCTGTTTTTT. It yields the protein CASSQVRGQGTGELFF.

This clone occurred once. J is TRBJ2-3 and V is TRBV29-1, with a tentative D call TRBD1 (7 bases). Germline lookup yields CDR1 SQVTM and CDR2 ANQGSEA. CDR3 length equals 13 residues. Trimming removed 5 bases from V and 6 bases from J, with 15 bases in between. CDR3 nucleotide sequence: TGCAGCGTTAAGGAGGGGGCGGTGGATACGCAGTATTTT. The encoded protein is CSVKEGAVDTQYF.

The J gene is TRBJ2-2, the V gene TRBV2, with a possible D match to TRBD1 (6 bases). V was clipped by 2 bases and J by 4 bases, with 8 bases between them. Per the germline V gene, CDR1 is SNHLY and CDR2 is FYNNEI. CDR3 length: 14 residues. CDR3: CASSERGGTGELFF. The CDR3, as DNA: TGTGCCAGCAGTGAAAGAGGGGGCACCGGGGAGCTGTTTTTT. The full variable domain, with the rest looked up from reference TRBV2 and TRBJ2-2, is EPEVTQTPSHQVTQMGQEVILRCVPISNHLYFYWYRQILGQKVEFLVSFYNNEISEKSEIFDDQFSVERPDGSNFTLKIRSTKLEDSAMYFCASSERGGTGELFFGEGSRLTVL.

The V call is TRBV29-1, the J call TRBJ1-1, with 10 bases that match TRBD1. V shed 7 bases and J 3 bases; nucleotides not matched to a gene: 5. The CDR3 length is 13 residues. CDR1 and CDR2 from the germline V gene are SQVTM and ANQGSEA. The CDR3 DNA reads TGCAGCGCTGGGACAGGGGCCTACACTGAAGCTTTCTTT. Protein: CSAGTGAYTEAFF.

This chain links TRBV5-1 with TRBJ1-4, with no clear D. CDR1 is SGHRS and CDR2 is YFSETQ in the germline V gene. This CDR3 has 14 residues. Trimming left V 4 bases short and J 8 bases short, with 15 bases between. CDR3 DNA sequence: TGCGCCAGCAGCCCCGACCACGGGAACGAAAAACTGTTTTTT. Translating gives CASSPDHGNEKLFF.

The rearrangement uses TRBV4-3 and TRBJ1-4; D gene uncertain. Trimming pared 6 bases from V and 0 bases from J, leaving 14 bases between. CDR1 and CDR2 from the germline V gene are LGHNA and YSLEER. The CDR3 length is 16 residues. The CDR3 is CASRATPGATNEKLFF. As DNA, the CDR3 is TGCGCCAGCAGGGCCACCCCCGGGGCAACTAATGAAAAACTGTTTTTT.

The V gene is TRBV5-4, the J gene TRBJ1-4; D may be TRBD1 (6 bases). Trimming took off 5 bases at V and 5 bases at J, with 13 bases between the two ends. Per the germline V gene, CDR1 is SGHNT and CDR2 is YYREEE (reference sequence). The CDR3 is made up of 14 amino acids. CDR3 nucleotide sequence: TGTGCCAGCAGTTTGAGGGGGAGAAATGAAAAACTGTTTTTT. Translated: CASSLRGRNEKLFF.

This sequence joins TRBV19 and TRBJ1-5; the D gene is possibly TRBD1 (6 bases). Germline V gene lookup returns CDR1 LNHDA and CDR2 SQIVND (reference sequence). There are 14 residues in the CDR3. Trimming left V 5 bases short and J 4 bases short, with 12 bases between. The CDR3 DNA sequence: TGTGCCAGTAGTGGTACAGGGACGAATCAGCCCCAGCATTTT. Translated, it gives CASSGTGTNQPQHF.

The gene calls are TRBV19 and TRBJ2-7; 9 bases are a match to TRBD1. The CDR3 is 16 amino acids. Germline V gene sequence: CDR1 LNHDA, CDR2 SQIVND (reference sequence). Trimming removed 6 bases from V and 2 bases from J; junction bases left unmatched: 11. CDR3 DNA: TGTGCCAGTAGACATTCCGGGACAGGGTCACCCTACGAGCAGTACTTC. As protein: CASRHSGTGSPYEQYF.

The chain has TRBV6-6 and TRBJ1-5; maybe TRBD1 (6 bases). V was trimmed by 5 bases and J by 1 base, leaving 9 bases between them. This CDR3 spans 14 amino acids. The V gene's germline CDR1 is MNHNY and CDR2 SVGAGI (reference sequence). The CDR3 region is CASSRTDSNQPQHF. In DNA, the CDR3 is TGTGCCAGCAGTAGGACAGACAGCAATCAGCCCCAGCATTTT.

This clone showed up just a few times. Other DNA sequences in the sample encode the same CDR3. The chain uses TRBV29-1 and TRBJ2-2; maybe TRBD1 (6 bases). Germline CDR1 SQVTM, CDR2 ANQGSEA. V lost 3 bases, J lost 8 bases, and 10 bases lay in between. CDR3 length: 12 residues. The CDR3 sequence is CSVERGSGELFF. The CDR3, as DNA: TGCAGCGTTGAGAGGGGGTCGGGGGAGCTGTTTTTT.

The chain carries TRBV5-1 and TRBJ2-5; TRBD1 might be the D (5 bases). Germline values: CDR1 SGHRS, CDR2 YFSETQ. Trimming shortened V by 0 bases and J by 3 bases, and 6 bases separated the two germline ends. This CDR3 spans 13 amino acids. The CDR3 protein is CASSLGREETQYF. The CDR3 DNA sequence: TGCGCCAGCAGCTTGGGCAGGGAAGAGACCCAGTACTTC. The complete variable domain, with remaining parts taken from reference TRBV5-1 and TRBJ2-5, reads KAGVTQTPRYLIKTRGQQVTLSCSPISGHRSVSWYQQTPGQGLQFLFEYFSETQRNKGNFPGRFSGRQFSNSRSEMNVSTLELGDSALYLCASSLGREETQYFGPGTRLLVL.

CDR3 loop: CATMAGSYEQYF. DNA of the CDR3: TGCGCCACCATGGCAGGGTCCTACGAGCAGTACTTC. This chain uses TRBV10-2 with TRBJ2-7, with D perhaps TRBD1 (5 bases). From germline, CDR1 is WSHSY and CDR2 SAAADI. The CDR3 is 12 residues long. Trimming left V 10 bases short and J 1 base short, with 11 bases between.

V is TRBV29-1 and J is TRBJ1-2; D call uncertain. The CDR3 consists of 11 residues. Germline CDR1 and CDR2: SQVTM and ANQGSEA. V shed 2 bases and J shed 2 bases, with 3 bases lying between them. The DNA for the CDR3 is TGCAGCGTTGAACAGAACTATGGCTACACCTTC. This sequence encodes CSVEQNYGYTF.

The V gene is TRBV19, the J gene TRBJ1-1; D ambiguous. The germline gives CDR1 LNHDA, CDR2 SQIVND (reference sequence). The ends were cut back, 5 bases at V and 2 bases at J, with 12 bases in the middle. The CDR3 is 14 residues long. CDR3: CASSDTGGNTEAFF. The CDR3 nucleotides read TGTGCCAGTAGTGATACGGGAGGTAACACTGAAGCTTTCTTT.

The chain joins TRBV5-1 to TRBJ1-1; unclear D gene. V was trimmed by 5 bases and J by 0 bases, leaving 11 bases between them. This CDR3 region has 14 residues. Germline loops: CDR1 SGHRS, CDR2 YFSETQ. The CDR3 bases are TGCGCCAGCAGTCGAGACTGGGTGAACACTGAAGCTTTCTTT. Translating it yields CASSRDWVNTEAFF.

The chain links TRBV4-2 to TRBJ2-3, with TRBD2 matching over 8 bases. The junction had 4 bases not matched to a gene; V was cut back by 1 base and J by 1 base. Germline V gives CDR1 LGHNA, CDR2 YNFKEQ. The CDR3 is made up of 16 amino acids. CDR3 bases: TGTGCCAGCAGCCAAGTAGGAGCGGGGGGCACAGATACGCAGTATTTT. Residues: CASSQVGAGGTDTQYF.

This rearrangement joins TRBV6-1 to TRBJ1-6; D gene uncertain. The germline V gene has CDR1 MNHNS and CDR2 SASEGT. V gave up 6 bases and J gave up 0 bases, with 9 bases separating them. There are 15 residues in the CDR3. The CDR3 reads CASSEILSYNSPLHF. CDR3 in DNA: TGTGCCAGCAGCGAGATTCTCTCCTATAATTCACCCCTCCACTTT.